These T cell receptor beta chains were read from a single sample in a study of blood T cell repertoires in COVID-19. TCRdb's copy holds only in-frame clones and misses some; the assay was immunoSEQ multiplex PCR. The table has some 290,000 clones, 88% seen once. Sequences were obtained from peripheral blood. The receptor set was obtained from a woman in her 30s with COVID-19, enrolled during active disease. Each CDR3 is given with its conserved first and last residue. The order of the fields is clone size, J gene, D gene, V gene, CDR3 DNA, CDR3 protein. D genes are given only for firm matches. For some rows the clone size is stated as once, few or many, or as a class when expanded; others skip it.

clone size: .
J gene: TRBJ1-2
D gene: TRBD1
V gene: TRBV7-8
CDR3 DNA: TGTGCCAGCAGCACACCCCGACAGGGCCCGAACTATGGCTACACCTTC
CDR3 protein: CASSTPRQGPNYGYTF

clone size: once
J gene: TRBJ2-5
D gene: TRBD1
V gene: TRBV19
CDR3 DNA: TGTGCCAGTAGTGCAGGACAGGTCCAAGAGACCCAGTACTTC
CDR3 protein: CASSAGQVQETQYF

clone size: .
J gene: TRBJ2-2
D gene: TRBD2
V gene: TRBV5-4
CDR3 DNA: TGTGCCAGCAGCGCCCCCCTAGCGGGAGGGCCGAGGGAGCTGTTTTTT
CDR3 protein: CASSAPLAGGPRELFF

clone size: .
J gene: TRBJ1-2
D gene: .
V gene: TRBV25-1
CDR3 DNA: TGTGCCAGCAGTACACAGGGTCGGTGGGGTGGCTACACCTTC
CDR3 protein: CASSTQGRWGGYTF

clone size: .
J gene: TRBJ1-2
D gene: .
V gene: TRBV19
CDR3 DNA: TGTGCCAGTAGCCCCACGGGGTTTTACGGCTACACCTTC
CDR3 protein: CASSPTGFYGYTF

clone size: .
J gene: TRBJ1-3
D gene: .
V gene: TRBV9
CDR3 DNA: TGTGCCAGCAGCGTAGGCGGGGATCAGAACACCATATATTTT
CDR3 protein: CASSVGGDQNTIYF

clone size: once
J gene: TRBJ1-1
D gene: TRBD1
V gene: TRBV27
CDR3 DNA: TGTGCCAGCAGTACGGGACAGGGGGGATTAGGTGAAGCTTTCTTT
CDR3 protein: CASSTGQGGLGEAFF

clone size: .
J gene: TRBJ1-5
D gene: TRBD1
V gene: TRBV18
CDR3 DNA: TGTGCCAGCTCACCACCGGGGACAGGGCGCAATCAGCCCCAGCATTTT
CDR3 protein: CASSPPGTGRNQPQHF

clone size: .
J gene: TRBJ1-1
D gene: .
V gene: TRBV6-1
CDR3 DNA: TGTGCCAGCAGTGAAGGGACAGAGGGCACTGAAGCTTTCTTT
CDR3 protein: CASSEGTEGTEAFF

clone size: .
J gene: TRBJ2-7
D gene: TRBD2
V gene: TRBV7-9
CDR3 DNA: TGTGCCAGCAGCTTAGCTAGCGGGAACTTCTACGAGCAGTACTTC
CDR3 protein: CASSLASGNFYEQYF

clone size: .
J gene: TRBJ1-2
D gene: TRBD1
V gene: TRBV2
CDR3 DNA: TGTGCCAGCAGTCTACAGGGGATTGGGGGCTACACCTTC
CDR3 protein: CASSLQGIGGYTF

clone size: .
J gene: TRBJ1-2
D gene: .
V gene: TRBV6-2/TRBV6-3
CDR3 DNA: TGTGCCAGCAGTCCGCTCGGTTATGGCTACACCTTC
CDR3 protein: CASSPLGYGYTF

clone size: .
J gene: TRBJ2-2
D gene: TRBD1
V gene: TRBV18
CDR3 DNA: TGTGCCAGCTCACCGCGGGACAGGGGGCCCGGCACCGGGGAGCTGTTTTTT
CDR3 protein: CASSPRDRGPGTGELFF

clone size: .
J gene: TRBJ2-2
D gene: TRBD1
V gene: TRBV7-9
CDR3 DNA: TGTGCCAGCAGCTCGGACAGGGAATCCGGGGAGCTGTTTTTT
CDR3 protein: CASSSDRESGELFF

clone size: .
J gene: TRBJ1-2
D gene: .
V gene: TRBV18
CDR3 DNA: TGTGCCAGCTCACTTACAGGGAGGGCAGACTATGGCTACACCTTC
CDR3 protein: CASSLTGRADYGYTF

clone size: .
J gene: TRBJ1-4
D gene: TRBD1
V gene: TRBV4-3
CDR3 DNA: TGCGCCAGCAGCCAAGATGGGTCGGGACAGGGTAATGAAAAACTGTTTTTT
CDR3 protein: CASSQDGSGQGNEKLFF

clone size: .
J gene: TRBJ1-3
D gene: TRBD1
V gene: TRBV24-1
CDR3 DNA: TGTGCCACCAGCCCGACAGGGGGCGGAAACACCATATATTTT
CDR3 protein: CATSPTGGGNTIYF

clone size: few
J gene: TRBJ2-3
D gene: TRBD1
V gene: TRBV29-1
CDR3 DNA: TGCAGCGTGGGACAGCGAACCACAGATACGCAGTATTTT
CDR3 protein: CSVGQRTTDTQYF

clone size: .
J gene: TRBJ2-7
D gene: TRBD1
V gene: TRBV5-1
CDR3 DNA: TGCGCCAGCAGCTTGGGACAGGGGGCGGGTAGTGGCGAGCAGTACTTC
CDR3 protein: CASSLGQGAGSGEQYF

clone size: .
J gene: TRBJ1-5
D gene: .
V gene: TRBV19
CDR3 DNA: TGTGCCAGTTCTCAGGGCAATCAGCCCCAGCATTTT
CDR3 protein: CASSQGNQPQHF